This T cell receptor (beta chain) was recorded in a study of response to subunit inactivated influenza vaccine (dated by TCRdb to between 2018 and 2020). At the level of the whole study: To follow how T cells responded to a trivalent subunit inactivated influenza vaccine, the researchers relied on deep quantitative profiling of the T cell receptor repertoire.

Concerning this clonotype itself: It lacks a known antigen. No qualities accompany the bases; no much larger clone lies one base away.

The full study reports these points: The authors proposed that each seasonal influenza vaccination may bring in only a limited number of new T cells.

Cut back by 3 bases and 4 bases, the V and J ends lie 11 bases apart. The CDR3 sequence holds 14 residues, the cysteine and phenylalanine included. Only the CDR3 part of the read is kept: 42 bases, read in frame from the first base. CDR1 is given as MGHDK and CDR2 as SYGVNS, both from the germline V gene. The library was built by means of RT-PCR. The run used an Illumina HiSeq 2500. The public sequencing data were trimmed at Q25 with fastp and processed into clonotypes with MiXCR by TCRdb, which kept only in-frame beta chains. Under each unique CDR3 protein, matching rows form one entry showing the most common genes and DNA. The sample profile shows about 540,000 distinct CDR3 sequences; less than 25% of them were found once. The biggest ten clones account for under 3.5% of the sample. The same data also contributed to another study, on T cells expressing NK-cell markers. As that second paper reports: TCR beta cDNA libraries were prepared using 5'RACE template switching, which introduced a universal primer site and unique molecular identifiers. In sorted CD3+CD56+NKG2C+, CD3+CD56+NKG2C- and CD3+CD56-NKG2C+ T-cell subsets from eight donors, TCR beta-chain repertoires were profiled. Among the eight sequenced donors, only one was HCMV-seronegative, while the other seven were HCMV-seropositive. To restrict sorting to alphabetaTCR-expressing T cells, an anti-gammadeltaTCR antibody was added in several experiments. In more than five donors, the dominant CD3+CD56+NKG2C+ clonotypes were found to rank among the top 10 CD8+ clonotypes and to make up roughly 1.0-7.5% of CD8+ T cells. Those dominant clonotypes were again the most abundant among CD3+CD56-NKG2C+ cells in several donors, at about 25-60.1%. Whether the expanded NKG2C-expressing T cell clones were specific for HCMV antigens remained unclear. Randomly selected healthy volunteers, three men and five women, were used as the eight sequenced donors. HCMV serostatus was determined by detecting HCMV-specific IgG in serum with a commercial ELISA kit. Peripheral blood mononuclear cells were isolated from blood by Ficoll density gradient centrifugation. Using Miltenyi isolation kits, CD4+ and CD8+ T cells were isolated from PBMC through magnetic immunoseparation. Synthesis of cDNA was primed from the TCR beta constant segment and was followed by two consecutive PCR amplification steps. Illumina HiSeq 2000/2500, MiSeq or NextSeq was used to sequence libraries as 2 x 150 bp reads. MIGEC was used to demultiplex reads and group the reads by UMI, and MiTCR was used to assemble and quantify clonotypes. Only TCR cDNA sequences supported by at least two reads were kept to exclude erroneous sequences. Downstream repertoire analysis used the tcR package, and clonotypes were matched across fractions by CDR3 nucleotide sequence plus V segment. Antigen specificity was annotated against VDJdb with VDJmatch, allowing one amino acid substitution in CDR3.

This TCR was recovered from a man in his fifties who received an inactivated influenza vaccine. Donor details come from another sample of the same person, matched by shared clones. In this chain, TRBV25-1 is recombined with TRBJ2-3, with a weak D call of TRBD1 (6 bases match). This material consisted of CD4+ T cells sorted from PBMCs, taken about 11 days after vaccination. This receptor carries the CDR3 CASSDDRPADTQYF. The nucleotide sequence reads as follows: TGTGCCAGCAGTGACGACAGGCCGGCAGATACGCAGTATTTT.